These 3 T cell receptor beta chains share one sample of origin, sequenced in a study of blood T cells in healthy people across ages. Then a second PCR, running about 6 to 11 cycles, was carried out with a sample-barcoded 5' primer and a J-beta primer mix. TCRdb reprocessed the 5' RACE reads via MiXCR and lists one record per CDR3 protein. Of 730,000 or so distinct CDR3 sequences in the sample, 40% to 45% were seen once. Input material: blood. The receptors were gathered from an elderly man in good health.

Written as DNA, the CDR3 is TGTGCCAGCAGCTTAGCGCCCGGACTAGCGGGAGTAAACATTCAGTACTTC. Translated: CASSLAPGLAGVNIQYF. J is TRBJ2-4 and V is TRBV7-2, with 13 bases lining up with TRBD2. The germline CDR1 and CDR2 sequences are SGHTA and FQGNSA. Losses at the gene ends were 0 bases for V and 6 bases for J; bases not matched to a gene: 5. This CDR3 comprises 17 residues.

As for this clonotype: A much larger clone lies a single base off, so this may be a read error. The chain has TRBV12-3 or TRBV12-4 and TRBJ2-6; TRBD1 is a possible D gene (6 bases). Trimming took off 4 bases at V and 3 bases at J, with 10 bases between the two ends. This CDR3 contains 15 residues. The CDR3 loop is CASSSSGVGANVLTF. In DNA form, the CDR3 reads TGTGCCAGCAGTTCCTCAGGGGTTGGGGCCAACGTCCTGACTTTC.

This chain links TRBV7-9 with TRBJ2-7; TRBD1 or TRBD2 may be the D gene (5 bases each). Germline V gives CDR1 SEHNR, CDR2 FQNEAQ (reference sequence). The V end lost 0 bases, the J end lost 0 bases, and 12 bases lay between the germline ends. The length of the CDR3 is 16 residues. The CDR3 region has the DNA TGTGCCAGCAGCTTAGCTGGGACGTATAGCTCCTACGAGCAGTACTTC. Translated: CASSLAGTYSSYEQYF.